The next 25 T cell receptor beta chains were all read from a single sample in a study of early T cells in non-severe SARS-CoV-2 infection. TCRdb processed the 5' RACE reads anew with MiXCR; each CDR3 protein has one entry. The table shows some 67,000 distinct CDR3 sequences, with about 9.1% occurring only once. Source: whole blood, taken at baseline. Receptor source: an adult who was a healthcare worker with PCR-confirmed SARS-CoV-2 infection or an uninfected control (not recorded which).

The J gene is TRBJ2-7, the V gene TRBV5-1; 10 bases fit TRBD2. Losses at the gene ends were 4 bases for V and 0 bases for J; bases not matched to a gene: 7. Per germline, CDR1 SGHRS and CDR2 YFSETQ. The CDR3 extends over 16 amino acids. This CDR3 is CASSPGTSVFSYEQYF. The CDR3 region has the DNA TGCGCCAGCAGCCCCGGGACTAGCGTTTTCTCCTACGAGCAGTACTTC.

This chain connects TRBV20-1 to TRBJ1-2, with D possibly being TRBD1 (6 bases). Trimming removed 5 bases from V and 4 bases from J, with 11 bases in between. CDR3 size: 12 residues. The germline CDR1 and CDR2 sequences are DFQATT and SNEGSKA (reference sequence). CDR3 in DNA: TGCAGTGCTTGGGACACCCTCTATGGCTACACCTTC. Protein product: CSAWDTLYGYTF.

This clonotype was seen repeatedly, ten times or more. The CDR3 DNA follows: TGCAGTGCTAGAGATCAGCCGGGGGCTCGTAATGAAAAACTGTTTTTT. It yields the protein CSARDQPGARNEKLFF. The chain carries TRBV20-1 and TRBJ1-4; maybe TRBD1 (6 bases). Germline loops: CDR1 DFQATT, CDR2 SNEGSKA (reference sequence). This CDR3 is built from 16 residues. V was clipped by 0 bases and J by 4 bases, with 15 bases between them.

This chain uses TRBV15 with TRBJ2-1; D possibly corresponds to TRBD2 (6 bases). Deletions cut 3 bases from V and 6 bases from J, with 12 bases between. Per the germline V gene, CDR1 is LNHNV and CDR2 is YYDKDF (reference sequence). This CDR3 has 14 amino acids. The CDR3 DNA follows: TGTGCCACCAGCAGGGGACTTGTCGGCAATGAGCAGTTCTTC. Its protein is CATSRGLVGNEQFF.

This clonotype was detected many times. The chain recombines TRBV11-2 with TRBJ2-2, with TRBD2 as a possible D gene (6 bases). This CDR3 is built from 13 residues. Trimming removed 6 bases at V and 4 bases at J, with 9 bases between. Germline V gene sequence: CDR1 SGHAT, CDR2 FQNNGV. The CDR3 region has the DNA TGTGCCAGCAGACGGGAGCTCACCGGGGAGCTGTTTTTT. Protein: CASRRELTGELFF.

This clonotype appeared many times. The V and J genes are TRBV10-3 and TRBJ2-7; the D gene is possibly TRBD1 (6 bases). The CDR3 sequence is 16 residues long. Germline lookup yields CDR1 ENHRY and CDR2 SYGVKD. V was pared by 0 bases and J by 6 bases, with 18 bases between. DNA for the CDR3: TGTGCCATCAGTGAGTCATGGTCCAGGGGCGAACCCGAGCAGTACTTC. Its translation: CAISESWSRGEPEQYF.

This clonotype has more than one count but fewer than ten. The chain carries TRBV7-9 and TRBJ1-4; D possibly corresponds to TRBD1 (6 bases). Trimming cost V 5 bases and J 8 bases, with 15 bases left between them. Germline-derived CDR1 and CDR2 are SEHNR and FQNEAQ (reference sequence). The CDR3 loop spans 14 amino acids. In nucleotides, the CDR3 is TGTGCCAGCAGCCTGGACAGCTCAGCCGAAAAACTGTTTTTT. It is translated as CASSLDSSAEKLFF.

The chain carries TRBV7-2 and TRBJ2-7, with 9 bases identical to TRBD2. Germline CDR1 is SGHTA and CDR2 is FQGNSA. J lost 3 bases, V lost 1 base, and 4 bases had no gene match. The CDR3 runs 15 residues. The CDR3 DNA reads TGTGCCAGCAGCTTAGGCGGGAGGGCGATCTACGAGCAGTACTTC. Protein: CASSLGGRAIYEQYF.

This clonotype was observed at least ten times. The chain employs TRBV11-3 and TRBJ2-1; 11 nucleotides match TRBD2. V shed 5 bases, J shed 8 bases, and the junction held 11 bases outside the gene matches. Looked up from germline, CDR1 is SGHNT and CDR2 is YENEEA. CDR3 length equals 16 residues. The CDR3 DNA is TGTGCCAGCAGCCGAGGCTTACTAGCGGGAGCTGATGAGCAGTTCTTC. Translating it yields CASSRGLLAGADEQFF. Variable domain in full (rest from reference TRBV11-3 and TRBJ2-1): EAGVVQSPRYKIIEKKQPVAFWCNPISGHNTLYWYLQNLGQGPELLIRYENEEAVDDSQLPKDRFSAERLKGVDSTLKIQPAELGDSAVYLCASSRGLLAGADEQFFGPGTRLTVL.

This clonotype came up many times. J is TRBJ2-1 and V is TRBV29-1; D is perhaps TRBD2 (6 bases). The CDR3 contains 13 residues. From germline, CDR1 is SQVTM and CDR2 ANQGSEA. Trimming removed 8 bases at V and 3 bases at J, with 14 bases between. CDR3 in amino acids: CSTGTGGYNEQFF. In DNA form, the CDR3 reads TGCAGCACCGGGACTGGCGGCTACAATGAGCAGTTCTTC.

Many counts were recorded for this clonotype. The chain employs TRBV18 and TRBJ1-3; D unresolved. The germline CDR1 and CDR2 sequences are KGHSH and LQKENI. V lost 0 bases and J lost 1, with 7 bases in between. The length of the CDR3 is 15 residues. This CDR3 reads CASSPPGGSGNTIYF. In DNA form, the CDR3 reads TGTGCCAGCTCACCACCAGGAGGGTCTGGAAACACCATATATTTT.

The V gene is TRBV7-8, the J gene TRBJ2-1; D is unresolved. V lost 2 bases and J 8 bases, leaving 16 bases between the germline ends. Germline CDR1 reads SGHVS; CDR2 reads FQNEAQ. This CDR3 spans 15 amino acids. The CDR3 is CASSLTHRLLDEQFF. DNA for the CDR3: TGTGCCAGCAGCTTAACGCATCGACTTCTTGATGAGCAGTTCTTC.

The sample holds many counts of this clonotype. The V call is TRBV10-2, the J call TRBJ2-1, with TRBD2 identical over 8 bases. This CDR3 is built from 19 residues. V lost 3 bases, J lost 1 base, and 14 bases stayed unmatched. The V gene's germline CDR1 is WSHSY and CDR2 SAAADI. Here the CDR3 reads CASSDLSGALDISYNEQFF. The CDR3 DNA reads as TGCGCCAGCAGTGATCTTAGCGGGGCTTTAGATATTTCCTACAATGAGCAGTTCTTC.

The chain links TRBV28 to TRBJ2-2; D perhaps matches TRBD2 (5 bases). The CDR3 sequence is 13 residues long. Trimming shortened V by 6 bases and J by 3 bases, and 8 bases separated the two germline ends. Germline lookup yields CDR1 MDHEN and CDR2 SYDVKM. In DNA, the CDR3 is TGTGCCAGCAGCCAGGACTACACCGGGGAGCTGTTTTTT. Its protein product is CASSQDYTGELFF.

The chain has TRBV18 and TRBJ1-5; 10 bases fit TRBD1. Germline CDR1 reads KGHSH; CDR2 reads LQKENI. The junction had 7 bases not matched to a gene; V was cut back by 3 bases and J by 5 bases. This CDR3 is built from 16 residues. Here the CDR3 DNA reads TGTGCCAGCTCACCCTCCGGGACAGGGGCGGATCAGCCCCAGCATTTT. Protein product: CASSPSGTGADQPQHF. The full variable domain, in which reference TRBV18 and TRBJ1-5 provide the parts outside the CDR3, is NAGVMQNPRHLVRRRGQEARLRCSPMKGHSHVYWYRQLPEEGLKFMVYLQKENIIDESGMPKERFSAEFPKEGPSILRIQQVVRGDSAAYFCASSPSGTGADQPQHFGDGTRLSIL.

V gene TRBV20-1 combines with J gene TRBJ2-7, with 9 bases fitting TRBD2. Germline V gives CDR1 DFQATT, CDR2 SNEGSKA (reference sequence). This CDR3 comprises 17 residues. Trimming removed 0 bases from V and 5 bases from J; junction bases left unmatched: 14. The CDR3 loop is CSARDPASGNTLHEQYF. The CDR3 DNA reads TGCAGTGCTAGAGATCCTGCTAGCGGGAACACGCTGCACGAGCAGTACTTC.

This clonotype was observed a handful of times. CDR3 DNA: TGTGCCAGCAGCCGGGAAGGGACGCGGAACACTGAAGCTTTCTTT. This translates into CASSREGTRNTEAFF. The chain joins TRBV3-1 to TRBJ1-1; D may be TRBD1 (5 bases). CDR1 is LGHDT and CDR2 is YNNKEL in the germline V gene (reference sequence). This CDR3 contains 15 residues. The V end was cut by 4 bases, the J end by 1 base, with 13 bases between.

This clonotype has only a few counts. The chain employs TRBV7-3 and TRBJ2-7, with D perhaps TRBD1 or TRBD2 (5 bases each). Trimming removed 0 bases from V and 6 bases from J, with 15 bases in between. This CDR3 is built from 15 residues. Germline CDR1 reads SGHTA; CDR2 reads FQGTGA. The CDR3 coding sequence is TGTGCCAGCAGCTTAACCGGGACCCCTCCCGGCGAGCAGTACTTC. This sequence encodes CASSLTGTPPGEQYF.

This clonotype qualifies as medium-sized. At one of its ends the junction is not consistent with the germline gene, which may arise from a read error. The rearrangement uses TRBV3-1 and TRBJ2-7; 9 bases agree with TRBD1. This CDR3 comprises 15 residues. CDR1 and CDR2 from the germline V gene are LGHDT and YNNKEL (reference sequence). The CDR3 DNA is TGTGCCAGCAGCCGACAGGGGGACCGCTCCAACGAGCAGTACTTC. This codes for CASSRQGDRSNEQYF.

This clonotype was seen more than once but under ten times. The V gene is TRBV10-3, the J gene TRBJ2-1; 7 bases map to TRBD1. There are 12 residues in the CDR3. The junction had 4 bases not matched to a gene; V was cut back by 10 bases and J by 4 bases. CDR1 ENHRY and CDR2 SYGVKD come from the germline V gene. CDR3 DNA sequence: TGTGCCAATCGGGACAGTTACAATGAGCAGTTCTTC. Residues: CANRDSYNEQFF.

The sample holds a few counts of this clonotype. The CDR3 sequence is CAISPSGANVLTF. The CDR3 region has the DNA TGTGCCATCAGTCCATCTGGGGCCAACGTCCTGACTTTC. This chain connects TRBV10-3 to TRBJ2-6; D is uncertain. The CDR3 length is 13 residues. Trimming took 5 bases from V and 1 from J, leaving 3 bases between them. Germline CDR1 and CDR2: ENHRY and SYGVKD.

This chain links TRBV6-5 with TRBJ2-7, with 9 bases fitting TRBD1. Germline V gene data show CDR1 as MNHEY and CDR2 as SVGAGI. J gave up 2 bases and V 11 bases, and 13 bases lay outside the gene matches. The CDR3 has 15 residues. Written as DNA, the CDR3 is TGTGCCTCCGGAACACAGACAGGGGGAACCTACGAGCAGTACTTC. Its translation is CASGTQTGGTYEQYF.

The chain carries TRBV7-2 and TRBJ2-3; D uncertain. CDR3 size: 13 residues. The V and J ends lost 3 bases and 2 bases respectively, with 6 bases between them. Germline V gene lookup returns CDR1 SGHTA and CDR2 FQGNSA. The CDR3 here is CASSFTFTDTQYF. The CDR3 bases are TGTGCCAGCAGCTTTACCTTCACAGATACGCAGTATTTT.

This chain joins TRBV12-3 or TRBV12-4 and TRBJ1-6; D not certain. The CDR3 contains 15 residues. The V gene lost 5 bases and the J gene lost 7 bases, with 15 bases spanning the gap. The CDR3 DNA reads TGTGCCAGCAGTCCCGCCGGAGGTGGGAATTCACCCCTCCACTTT. It encodes CASSPAGGGNSPLHF.

The table lists this clonotype with many counts. CDR3 DNA: TGTGCCATCAAACCACAGGGTAGCGAGACCTATGGCTACACCTTC. This encodes CAIKPQGSETYGYTF. This chain uses TRBV10-3 with TRBJ1-2, with TRBD1 as a possible D gene (6 bases). Germline V gene data show CDR1 as ENHRY and CDR2 as SYGVKD. This CDR3 has 15 amino acids. V lost 7 bases and J 4 bases, leaving 19 bases between the germline ends.